This TCR beta chain was found in a study of blood T cell repertoires in COVID-19. Study context: From the United States, Italy and Spain came samples of acute and convalescent COVID-19.

In the original workflow: By means of reference gene primer amplification, nucleated cell counts were estimated. Here immunoSEQ multiplex PCR was the method, and the copy in TCRdb shows in-frame clones only, minus some. D and trimming were read from the DNA, whereas the V and J calls and clone size are those reported in that table. In the table there are over 150,000 clones, around nine tenths of which are singletons. Germline CDR1 is MGHRA and CDR2 is YSYEKL. The CDR3 is made up of 15 amino acids. With 5 bases clipped from V and 3 bases from J, the junction kept 5 bases outside the gene matches. The sequence was collected from a man between 45 and 60 years old with acute or convalescent COVID-19. The chain recombines TRBV4-1 with TRBJ1-4; TRBD1 aligns across 8 bases. The sample was peripheral blood. CDR3 residues: CASSTQGASNEKLFF. The CDR3 DNA sequence: TGCGCCAGCAGCACTCAGGGGGCTTCTAATGAAAAACTGTTTTTT.